This paragraph reports one T cell receptor (beta chain). Its antigen is as yet unknown. This sample is drawn from a study of cytomegalovirus exposure and HLA in healthy donors. This PCR relied on a set of 60 Vbeta primers and 13 Jbeta primers. Method: immunoSEQ multiplex PCR; TCRdb's copy keeps in-frame clones and lacks some. Altogether about 150,000 clones are present, around three quarters being singletons, with the ten largest covering around 3.6%. Study-wide points: In a later analysis, a genetic analysis reported fewer productive-TCR N-insertions in an Asian-associated ancestry cluster than the cohort average.

The germline V gene encodes CDR1 GTSNPN and CDR2 SVGIG (reference sequence). Trimming at V came to 5 bases and at J to 4 bases, leaving 5 bases not matched to a gene. This CDR3 is 14 amino acids long. V usage is TRBV30 and J usage is TRBJ1-5; 10 bases map to TRBD1. Sequencing was performed on PBMCs. The sequence derives from a woman aged 40 to 50 in good health and CMV-seronegative. The DNA of the CDR3 is TGTGCCTGGGGGCGGGACAGGGGAAATCAGCCCCAGCATTTT. Residues: CAWGRDRGNQPQHF.